Each of the 5 T cell receptor beta chains below was sequenced from the same sample in a study of cytomegalovirus exposure and HLA in healthy donors. Primers included in the PCR were 60 Vbeta and 13 Jbeta primers. Produced via immunoSEQ multiplex PCR; TCRdb's table is partial and in-frame only. This table holds under 200,000 clones, roughly 80% found once. The sample comprised PBMCs. All receptors derive from a male donor in good health and CMV-seropositive.

V is TRBV11-2 and J is TRBJ2-1; tentatively, D is TRBD2 (6 bases). V was clipped by 5 bases and J by 5 bases, with 7 bases between them. Germline V CDR1 and CDR2: SGHAT, FQNNGV. The CDR3 has 12 residues. CDR3 DNA sequence: TGTGCCAGCAGCGAGCGGGACAATGAGCAGTTCTTC. Amino acids: CASSERDNEQFF.

J is TRBJ2-7 and V is TRBV28, with TRBD2 identical over 9 bases. Germline values: CDR1 MDHEN, CDR2 SYDVKM. J was trimmed by 1 base and V by 8 bases; bases with no gene match: 15. The CDR3 has 17 residues. CDR3 sequence: CASVGSASGKESYEQYF. For the CDR3, the DNA is TGTGCCAGCGTAGGGTCGGCTAGCGGGAAGGAGTCCTACGAGCAGTACTTC.

This chain uses TRBV5-1 with TRBJ2-1; 10 bases fit TRBD1. V gave up 3 bases and J gave up 7 bases; unmatched junction bases: 1. In germline, CDR1 is SGHRS, CDR2 YFSETQ. The CDR3 length is 13 residues. This chain's CDR3 is CASSWDRGNEQFF. CDR3 bases: TGCGCCAGCAGCTGGGACAGGGGTAATGAGCAGTTCTTC.

This clone was seen more than once but under ten times. The chain combines TRBV6-5 with TRBJ2-7; tentative D call: TRBD2 (7 bases). The germline V gene has CDR1 MNHEY and CDR2 SVGAGI. The CDR3 loop spans 15 amino acids. The V end was cut by 2 bases, the J end by 7 bases, with 18 bases between. The CDR3 DNA sequence: TGTGCCAGCAGTTACGGGGCGCGGGGGCAGAGGGAGCAGTACTTC. It codes for CASSYGARGQREQYF.

V and J are TRBV27 and TRBJ2-3; TRBD2 agrees at 10 bases. The CDR3 is 15 amino acids. Germline CDR1 MNHEY, CDR2 SMNVEV (reference sequence). J was trimmed by 5 bases and V by 3 bases; bases with no gene match: 5. The CDR3 nucleotides are TGTGCCAGCAGTTTGGTAGCGGGAGGTAGAGATACGCAGTATTTT. This gives the protein CASSLVAGGRDTQYF.